This T cell receptor beta chain was obtained from a study of blood T cells in healthy people across ages (dated by TCRdb to between 2014 and 2017). Background for the entire study: In model experiments, template switching captured roughly one uniquely barcoded TCR beta cDNA molecule for every two T cells. Using deep sequencing normalized with unique cDNA molecular identifiers, the study measured how TCR beta repertoire diversity changes with age. Donors were grouped into four age groups: young (average approximately 16 years), middle-aged (39), aged (around 60) and long-lived (around 82). To avoid experimental bias, donors of different ages were distributed randomly across sequencing lanes. The study analyzed two additional independent replicas of 1 million unique cDNA reads from the same blood draw for two donors, one aged 18 to 30 and one aged 80 or older. General study outcomes and caveats: Conclusive comparison of naive and antigen-experienced compartments was prevented by the profiling of bulk unsorted PBMCs. The CMV infection status of donors was not known, potentially confounding age-related changes in expanded clonotypes. Estimates of total diversity based on one million sequenced T cells were regarded as lower bounds and as underestimates. Observed TCR beta diversity correlated strongly with the percentage of naive T cells measured by flow cytometry. Observed TCR beta diversity per million T cells fell roughly linearly with age, and a significant reduction was already apparent by age approximately 40. Compared with the aged group, the long-lived group had more naive CD4+ T cells, fewer expanded clones and increased TCR diversity, suggesting age selection.

The donors were some 39 Caucasian individuals from Russia, aged about 6 to 95 years, who were systemically healthy. Each donor gave approximately 9.3 milliliters of peripheral blood, collected into EDTA-treated Vacutainer tubes. Ficoll-Paque density-gradient centrifugation was used to isolate PBMCs, with at least 6.5 million per sample. Total RNA, at least 5.5 micrograms per sample, was extracted from PBMCs with Trizol reagent. Naive CD45RAhigh/CD27high T cell percentages were measured by flow cytometry on a PBMC aliquot from every donor. The library relied on 5' RACE. Sequenced using an Illumina HiSeq 2500. A second PCR of about 7 to 12 cycles was run with a J-beta primer mix and a sample-barcoded 5' primer. A unique molecular identifier was introduced onto each TCR beta cDNA molecule by a template-switch 5' adaptor carrying 12 random nucleotides. At least 2.5 million CDR3-containing paired-end reads were obtained from each sample. First-strand cDNA was synthesized from all RNA with the Mint cDNA synthesis kit, primed by a TRBC-specific oligonucleotide. All cDNA was treated with uracil-DNA glycosylase and then went through a first 18-cycle PCR with the universal primers M1SS and BC2_uni_R. In the authors' own workflow: Normalization of each sample was performed by random selection of 1 million high-quality reads, each carrying a distinct molecular identifier. Reads sharing molecular identifiers were discarded rather than binned into consensus sequences. MiTCR, with a Q25 quality threshold and the strictest error-elimination algorithm, was used for CDR3 identification, clonotype clustering and error correction. A nonparametric unseen species model using Euler transformation provided a lower-bound estimate of total TCR beta diversity. TCRdb trimmed public reads at Q25 via fastp, called clones via MiXCR and kept in-frame beta chains. Rows matching on CDR3 protein sequence are summarized as one entry with the most common DNA and genes. The V and J calls were determined by TCRdb, not by the authors. This sample is represented by 1.5 million to 2 million distinct CDR3 sequences; less than 50% of them were singletons. In total, the top ten clones hold over 2% of the sample.

Concerning this clonotype itself: What this receptor recognizes is not known. The input lacks base qualities; no much larger clone sits a single base away.

The CDR3 runs 17 residues from the cysteine to the phenylalanine. Left in the record is the CDR3 DNA by itself, 51 bases read in frame from the first base. CDR1 SGDLS and CDR2 YYNGEE are derived from the germline V gene. For this chain, trimming is 0 bases at the V end and 2 bases at the J end, and the number of junction bases without a gene match is 5. The receptor was isolated from a woman between 35 and 50 years old in good health. Input material: blood. The rearranged segments are TRBV9 and TRBJ2-4, and TRBD2 aligns with 10 junction nucleotides. The nucleotide sequence reads TGTGCCAGCAGCGTAGATCCTAGCGGGGGCCCCAAAAACATTCAGTACTTC. Protein translation: CASSVDPSGGPKNIQYF.